This T cell receptor (beta chain) stems from a study of T cells in women clearing cervical HPV infection. Study details: For cases, blood was sampled a median roughly 150 days after lesion detection, interquartile range roughly 80 to 200 days.

Clones were sequenced by immunoSEQ multiplex PCR, and TCRdb holds only the in-frame ones, with some missing. The listing contains 25,000 to 35,000 clones. This sequence was found in a woman between 18 and 70 years old with a cervical HPV16 infection that either progressed to CIN3+ or cleared (not recorded which). Sequenced sample: blood buffy coat.

Here the CDR3 reads CASSLLAGGPIYNEQFF. The CDR3 DNA, read in part, is TGTGCCAGCAGCCTACTAGCGGGAGGGCCAATCTACAATGAG. The chain couples TRBV7-3 to TRBJ2-1; 13 positions agree with TRBD2. Sequencing ends 3 residues short of the CDR3 end; the germline J gene provides the rest. Germline V gene lookup returns CDR1 SGHTA and CDR2 FQGTGA. After removal of 5 bases from V and 3 bases from J, the junction contained 7 bases not matched to a gene. This CDR3 is built from 17 residues. The full variable domain, completed using reference TRBV7-3 and TRBJ2-1, is GAGVSQTPSNKVTEKGKYVELRCDPISGHTALYWYRQSLGQGPEFLIYFQGTGAADDSGLPNDRFFAVRPEGSVSTLKIQRTERGDSAVYLCASSLLAGGPIYNEQFFGPGTRLTVL.